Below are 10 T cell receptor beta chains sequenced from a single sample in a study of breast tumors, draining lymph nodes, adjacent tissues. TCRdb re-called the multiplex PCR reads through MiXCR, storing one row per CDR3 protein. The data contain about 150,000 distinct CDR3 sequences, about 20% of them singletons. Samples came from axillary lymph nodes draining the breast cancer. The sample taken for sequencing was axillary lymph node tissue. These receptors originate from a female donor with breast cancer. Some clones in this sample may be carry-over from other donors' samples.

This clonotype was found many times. CDR3 coding DNA: TGTGCCAGCAGCCCCTCCCTGCGGGGGACCCAGTACTTC. Amino acid sequence: CASSPSLRGTQYF. V and J are TRBV7-7 and TRBJ2-5; weak D call: TRBD2 (6 bases). The CDR3 is 13 amino acids. V shed 5 bases and J shed 7 bases, with 14 bases lying between them. Germline V gene sequence: CDR1 SSHAT, CDR2 FNYEAQ (reference sequence). The whole variable domain, remainder taken from reference TRBV7-7 and TRBJ2-5, is GAGVSQSPRYKVTKRGQDVTLRCDPISSHATLYWYQQALGQGPEFLTYFNYEAQPDKSGLPSDRFSAERPEGSISTLTIQRTEQRDSAMYRCASSPSLRGTQYFGPGTRLLVL.

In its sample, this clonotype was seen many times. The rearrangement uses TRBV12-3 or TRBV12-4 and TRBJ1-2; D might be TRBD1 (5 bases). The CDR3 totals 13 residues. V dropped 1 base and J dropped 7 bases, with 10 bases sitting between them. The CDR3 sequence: CASSLVREGGYTF. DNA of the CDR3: TGTGCCAGCAGTTTAGTCAGGGAGGGTGGCTACACCTTC.

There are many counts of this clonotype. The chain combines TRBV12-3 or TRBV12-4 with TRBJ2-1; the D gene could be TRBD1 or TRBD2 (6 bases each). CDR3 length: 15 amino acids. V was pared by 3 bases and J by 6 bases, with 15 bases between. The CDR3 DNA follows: TGTGCCAGCAGTTTCCCCAGGGGAGGCTTCAATGAGCAGTTCTTC. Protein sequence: CASSFPRGGFNEQFF.

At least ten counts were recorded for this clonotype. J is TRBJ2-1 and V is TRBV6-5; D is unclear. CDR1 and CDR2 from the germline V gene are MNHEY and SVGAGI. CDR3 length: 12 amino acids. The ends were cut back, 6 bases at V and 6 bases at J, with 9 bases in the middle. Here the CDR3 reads CASSPGGNEQFF. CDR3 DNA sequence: TGTGCCAGCAGCCCCGGCGGCAATGAGCAGTTCTTC.

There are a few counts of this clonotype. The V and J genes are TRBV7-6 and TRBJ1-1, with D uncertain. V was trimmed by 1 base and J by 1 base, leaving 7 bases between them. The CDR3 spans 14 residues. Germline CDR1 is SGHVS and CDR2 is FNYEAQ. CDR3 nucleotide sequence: TGTGCCAGCAGCTTAGGTGGAGAGAACACTGAAGCTTTCTTT. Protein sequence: CASSLGGENTEAFF.

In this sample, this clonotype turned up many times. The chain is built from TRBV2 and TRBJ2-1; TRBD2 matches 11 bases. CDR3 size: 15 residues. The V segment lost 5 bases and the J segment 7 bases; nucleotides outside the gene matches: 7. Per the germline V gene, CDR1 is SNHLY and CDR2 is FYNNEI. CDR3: CASSLLAGEGNEQFF. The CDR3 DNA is TGTGCCAGCAGTCTACTAGCGGGAGAGGGGAATGAGCAGTTCTTC.

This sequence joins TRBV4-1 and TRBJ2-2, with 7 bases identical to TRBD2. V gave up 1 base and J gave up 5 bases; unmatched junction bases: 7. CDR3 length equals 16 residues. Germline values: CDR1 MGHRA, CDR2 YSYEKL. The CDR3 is CASSQAREVRTGELFF. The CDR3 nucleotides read TGCGCCAGCAGCCAAGCCCGGGAGGTTCGGACCGGGGAGCTGTTTTTT.

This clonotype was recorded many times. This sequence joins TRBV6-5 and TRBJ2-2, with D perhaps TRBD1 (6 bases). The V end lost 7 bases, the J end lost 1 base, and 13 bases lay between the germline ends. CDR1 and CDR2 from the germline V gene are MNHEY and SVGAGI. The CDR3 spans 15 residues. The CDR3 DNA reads TGTGCCAGCAACCAGACACAGGGGAACACCGGGGAGCTGTTTTTT. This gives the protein CASNQTQGNTGELFF.

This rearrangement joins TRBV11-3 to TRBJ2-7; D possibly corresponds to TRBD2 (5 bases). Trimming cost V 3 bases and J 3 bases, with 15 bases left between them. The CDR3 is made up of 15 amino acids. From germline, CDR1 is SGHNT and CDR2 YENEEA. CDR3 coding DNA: TGTGCCAGCAGCTTGTTGTACGTCGAGGGCTACGAGCAGTACTTC. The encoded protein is CASSLLYVEGYEQYF.

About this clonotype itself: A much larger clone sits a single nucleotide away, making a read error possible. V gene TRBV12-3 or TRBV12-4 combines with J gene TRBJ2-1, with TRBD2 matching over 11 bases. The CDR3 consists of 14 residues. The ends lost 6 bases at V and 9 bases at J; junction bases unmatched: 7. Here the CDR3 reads CASRIAGGQREQFF. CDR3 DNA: TGTGCCAGCAGAATAGCGGGAGGGCAACGTGAGCAGTTCTTC.